The 7 T cell receptor beta chains reported below all come from one sample, sequenced in a study of blood T cell repertoires in COVID-19. Clones were read by immunoSEQ multiplex PCR, and TCRdb kept only the in-frame ones, dropping some. The sample lists 150,000 to 200,000 clones; around 73% were seen once. Specimen: PBMCs or T cells enriched from blood (not recorded which). The receptor set was obtained from a woman in her fifties or sixties who had recovered from COVID-19.

The gene calls are TRBV11-3 and TRBJ2-5, with no clear D. Trimming removed 2 bases from V and 4 bases from J, with 14 bases in between. Germline CDR1 reads SGHNT; CDR2 reads YENEEA. The CDR3 length is 15 residues. The CDR3 is CASSLNPQPRETQYF. The CDR3 coding sequence is TGTGCCAGCAGCTTAAATCCCCAACCGCGAGAGACCCAGTACTTC.

Remarks on this clone: This CDR3 is also generated by other DNA sequences in the sample. This chain links TRBV29-1 with TRBJ2-5; 9 nucleotides agree with TRBD1. The CDR3 sequence is 13 residues long. The ends lost 4 bases at V and 2 bases at J; junction bases unmatched: 2. The germline gives CDR1 SQVTM, CDR2 ANQGSEA. The CDR3 loop reads CSVAGQGQETQYF. The CDR3 DNA reads as TGCAGCGTTGCGGGACAGGGTCAAGAGACCCAGTACTTC.

The rearrangement uses TRBV28 and TRBJ2-7; D is perhaps TRBD1 (6 bases). Looked up from germline, CDR1 is MDHEN and CDR2 is SYDVKM. The CDR3 contains 15 residues. Trimming removed 1 base from V and 0 bases from J, with 10 bases in between. This chain's CDR3 is CASSLFLTGSYEQYF. CDR3 DNA: TGTGCCAGCAGTTTATTTTTGACAGGCTCCTACGAGCAGTACTTC.

This clone was counted between two and nine times. Written as DNA, the CDR3 is TGTGCCAGCAGACACAGGGGCCACGAGCAGTACTTC. As protein: CASRHRGHEQYF. V usage is TRBV6-5 and J usage is TRBJ2-7; 7 bases are a match to TRBD1. The CDR3 contains 12 residues. Germline V CDR1 and CDR2: MNHEY, SVGAGI. V lost 6 bases and J lost 5; bases outside the gene matches: 4.

This chain links TRBV11-1 with TRBJ2-5; TRBD2 matches 8 bases. The V gene end was trimmed by 4 bases and the J gene end by 1 base; junction bases not matched to a gene: 5. Germline values: CDR1 SGHAT, CDR2 FQDESV (reference sequence). This CDR3 contains 15 residues. As DNA, the CDR3 is TGTGCCAGCAGCTCCGGGACTAGTAGCCAAGAGACCCAGTACTTC. This encodes CASSSGTSSQETQYF.

The CDR3 reads CATSRAGRNNYGYTF. The CDR3 coding sequence is TGTGCCACCAGCAGAGCAGGAAGAAATAACTATGGCTACACCTTC. V usage is TRBV15 and J usage is TRBJ1-2; no clear D gene. The CDR3 is 15 residues long. Germline values: CDR1 LNHNV, CDR2 YYDKDF (reference sequence). V shed 1 base and J shed 1 base, with 10 bases lying between them.

CDR3 coding DNA: TGCGCCAGCAGCGCAGGGCCGTATAATTCACCCCTCCACTTT. It codes for CASSAGPYNSPLHF. The V and J genes are TRBV4-3 and TRBJ1-6; possible D gene TRBD1, 5 bases. V was cut by 5 bases and J by 4 bases, with 9 bases left in between. Germline assignment: CDR1 LGHNA and CDR2 YSLEER. The length of the CDR3 is 14 residues.